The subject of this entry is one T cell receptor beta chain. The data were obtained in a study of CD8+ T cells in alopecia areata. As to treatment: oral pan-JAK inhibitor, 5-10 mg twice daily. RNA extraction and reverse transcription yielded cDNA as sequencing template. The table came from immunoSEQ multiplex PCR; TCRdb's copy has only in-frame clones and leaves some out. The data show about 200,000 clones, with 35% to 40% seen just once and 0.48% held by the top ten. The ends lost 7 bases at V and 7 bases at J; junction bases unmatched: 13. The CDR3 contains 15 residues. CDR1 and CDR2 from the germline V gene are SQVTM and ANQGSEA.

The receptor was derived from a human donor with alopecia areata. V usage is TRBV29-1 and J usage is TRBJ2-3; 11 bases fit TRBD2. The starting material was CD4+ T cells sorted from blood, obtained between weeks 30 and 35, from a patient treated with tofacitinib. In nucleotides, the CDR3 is TGCAGCGCGAGCACTAGCGGGGGACCCGGACATACGCAGTATTTT. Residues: CSASTSGGPGHTQYF.